This T cell receptor beta chain was captured by sequencing in a study of CD8 T cells in ankylosing spondylitis. This clonotype was seen ten or more times. Its antigen is unknown. A single record per CDR3 protein comes from TCRdb applying MiXCR to the 5' RACE reads. The sample consists of approximately 250,000 distinct CDR3 sequences, roughly a tenth of them appearing once. Germline V gene sequence: CDR1 DFQATT, CDR2 SNEGSKA (reference sequence). V shed 3 bases and J shed 1 base, with 9 bases lying between them. The CDR3 sequence is 13 residues long. Regarding the study as a whole: Made up of eight highly homologous variants, a TCR beta motif appeared characteristic of ankylosing spondylitis blood. Reports say disease-linked clones showed up significantly more in matched ankylosing spondylitis synovial fluid.

Specimen: blood, either unsorted or a sorted T cell fraction (not recorded which). The V and J genes are TRBV20-1 and TRBJ1-1; no clear D gene. The sequence was obtained from a male donor with ankylosing spondylitis or in good health (not recorded which). The CDR3 spells CSASSGANTEAFF. The DNA of the CDR3 is TGCAGTGCTAGTAGCGGAGCGAACACTGAAGCTTTCTTT.